One sample yielded the 18 T cell receptor beta chains listed below, sequenced in a study of early T cells in non-severe SARS-CoV-2 infection. Each CDR3 protein is one row after TCRdb ran MiXCR on the 5' RACE reads. Of some 96,000 distinct CDR3 sequences in the sample, around 14% were seen once. Specimen: whole blood. The receptors stem from an adult who was a healthcare worker with PCR-confirmed SARS-CoV-2 infection or an uninfected control (not recorded which).

J is TRBJ1-6 and V is TRBV6-6; 7 positions match TRBD1. CDR3 length: 16 amino acids. V was clipped by 6 bases and J by 9 bases; unmatched bases: 14. The germline V gene has CDR1 MNHNY and CDR2 SVGAGI (reference sequence). This CDR3 is CASRKGRGPRGSPLHF. The CDR3 coding sequence is TGTGCCAGCAGAAAGGGGAGGGGGCCCCGAGGTTCACCCCTCCACTTT.

In this sample, this clonotype turned up a few times. The chain has TRBV29-1 and TRBJ1-2, with a possible D match to TRBD1 (6 bases). The germline V gene has CDR1 SQVTM and CDR2 ANQGSEA. The V end was cut by 7 bases, the J end by 2 bases, with 11 bases between. The CDR3 has 12 amino acids. Here the CDR3 reads CSAHGGNYGYTF. The CDR3 region has the DNA TGCAGCGCTCATGGGGGCAACTATGGCTACACCTTC.

This clonotype was seen many times. This sequence joins TRBV19 and TRBJ2-7; 7 nucleotides align to TRBD1. There are 13 residues in the CDR3. The V gene end was trimmed by 5 bases and the J gene end by 5 bases; junction bases not matched to a gene: 6. Looked up from germline, CDR1 is LNHDA and CDR2 is SQIVND (reference sequence). The CDR3 protein is CASSPYRGHEQYF. The CDR3 DNA sequence: TGTGCCAGTAGTCCGTACAGGGGTCACGAGCAGTACTTC.

This clonotype was counted a few times. The rearrangement uses TRBV27 and TRBJ2-7, with D possibly being TRBD1 or TRBD2 (6 bases each). V lost 6 bases, J lost 7 bases, and 31 bases lay in between. Germline V gene data show CDR1 as MNHEY and CDR2 as SMNVEV (reference sequence). The CDR3 is 18 amino acids. CDR3 amino acids: CASSPRGVGARDNWEQYF. The CDR3 coding sequence is TGTGCCAGCAGCCCAAGGGGGGTAGGGGCCAGGGACAATTGGGAGCAGTACTTC.

This clonotype came up many times. The rearrangement links TRBV20-1 to TRBJ1-1; TRBD1 aligns across 7 bases. CDR1 and CDR2 from the germline V gene are DFQATT and SNEGSKA (reference sequence). The CDR3 runs to 17 residues. V shed 0 bases, J shed 5 bases, and the junction held 15 bases outside the gene matches. The CDR3 DNA follows: TGCAGTGCTAGAGATAGCCGTTCGGCAGGGGGGGGGACTGAAGCTTTCTTT. Its protein is CSARDSRSAGGGTEAFF.

This clonotype has a handful of counts. The gene calls are TRBV27 and TRBJ2-5, with D possibly TRBD1 on 5 matching bases. Trimming pared 0 bases from V and 6 bases from J, leaving 11 bases between. Germline CDR1 MNHEY, CDR2 SMNVEV (reference sequence). This CDR3 contains 14 residues. The CDR3 DNA follows: TGTGCCAGCAGTTTATCGTGGGGCGTCCAGACCCAGTACTTC. As protein: CASSLSWGVQTQYF.

J is TRBJ2-1 and V is TRBV7-9, with D tentatively TRBD1 (5 bases). Germline V lookup: CDR1 SEHNR, CDR2 FQNEAQ (reference sequence). The length of the CDR3 is 14 residues. The V and J ends lost 7 bases and 3 bases respectively, with 13 bases between them. The CDR3 DNA is TGTGCCAGCATGCACCGACAGATCTACAATGAGCAGTTCTTC. Amino acid sequence: CASMHRQIYNEQFF.

This clonotype has at least ten counts. The rearrangement uses TRBV7-6 and TRBJ2-2, with D maybe TRBD2 (6 bases). V lost 5 bases and J 5 bases, leaving 12 bases between the germline ends. CDR3 size: 14 residues. The germline V gene has CDR1 SGHVS and CDR2 FNYEAQ. CDR3 protein: CASSRTGGTGELFF. The CDR3 DNA reads as TGTGCCAGCAGCCGAACCGGGGGTACCGGGGAGCTGTTTTTT. Combining the CDR3 with reference TRBV7-6 and TRBJ2-2 gives the whole variable domain GAGVSQSPRYKVTKRGQDVALRCDPISGHVSLYWYRQALGQGPEFLTYFNYEAQQDKSGLPNDRFSAERPEGSISTLTIQRTEQRDSAMYRCASSRTGGTGELFFGEGSRLTVL.

V usage is TRBV11-2 and J usage is TRBJ2-3; 16 nucleotides align to TRBD2. CDR3 length: 21 amino acids. V gave up 5 bases and J gave up 3 bases; unmatched junction bases: 17. Germline CDR1 is SGHAT and CDR2 is FQNNGV. The CDR3 reads CASSRYKHPGLAGGLTDTQYF. The CDR3 DNA sequence: TGTGCCAGCAGCCGCTATAAACATCCGGGACTAGCGGGGGGGCTGACAGATACGCAGTATTTT.

This clonotype was recorded many times. This chain joins TRBV5-1 and TRBJ2-1; 8 bases are shared with TRBD1. CDR1 is SGHRS and CDR2 is YFSETQ in the germline V gene. This CDR3 region has 16 residues. J gave up 5 bases and V 4 bases, and 11 bases lay outside the gene matches. CDR3 nucleotides: TGCGCCAGCAGCCCGACAGGGGCCGCCGGGGACAATGAGCAGTTCTTC. Translating it yields CASSPTGAAGDNEQFF.

This clonotype was detected only a few times. The chain employs TRBV11-2 and TRBJ2-3; either TRBD1 or TRBD2 may fit D (6 bases each). V was trimmed by 4 bases and J by 2 bases, leaving 13 bases between them. The CDR3 sequence is 15 residues long. CDR1 is SGHAT and CDR2 is FQNNGV in the germline V gene. The DNA of the CDR3 is TGTGCCAGCAGCTCCGGAGGGGGACCCACAGATACGCAGTATTTT. It codes for CASSSGGGPTDTQYF.

This clonotype was found many times. V and J are TRBV18 and TRBJ1-4; no reliable D call. V was shortened by 5 bases and J by 0 bases, with 7 bases between the two germline ends. Germline V CDR1 and CDR2: KGHSH, LQKENI. The CDR3 runs 14 residues. This CDR3 reads CASSFGATNEKLFF. The CDR3 nucleotides are TGTGCCAGCTCATTTGGAGCAACTAATGAAAAACTGTTTTTT.

The chain combines TRBV6-2 or TRBV6-3 with TRBJ2-1; 7 positions agree with TRBD1. CDR1 is MNHEY, CDR2 SVGEGT, per germline. CDR3 length: 14 residues. V lost 6 bases to trimming and J lost 3 bases; unmatched junction nucleotides: 5. Here the CDR3 reads CASRTGLYYNEQFF. The CDR3 bases are TGTGCCAGCAGGACAGGGTTGTACTACAATGAGCAGTTCTTC.

In its sample, this clonotype was seen a few times. The V gene is TRBV6-2 or TRBV6-3, the J gene TRBJ1-1; D remains ambiguous. The V gene lost 7 bases and the J gene lost 6 bases, with 15 bases spanning the gap. Germline V gives CDR1 MNHEY, CDR2 SVGEGT. The CDR3 covers 13 residues. The CDR3 DNA sequence: TGTGCCAGCACTATTAACGGGAGGGCTGAAGCTTTCTTT. This encodes CASTINGRAEAFF.

There are many counts of this clonotype. The missing conserved phenylalanine or tryptophan at the end of this CDR3 makes a read error likely. The DNA is left out, because the CDR3 cannot be placed on it with certainty; the CDR3 is given as TCRdb lists it. CDR3 protein: CASSTAPGTSFGL. This chain links TRBV2 with TRBJ2-4; the table assigns TRBD2, which was not confirmed against the DNA. The germline V gene encodes CDR1 SNHLY and CDR2 FYNNEI. The CDR3 is 13 amino acids long, termini counted.

At least ten counts were recorded for this clonotype. The CDR3 loop is CASSLAGQQETQYF. The CDR3 DNA follows: TGTGCCAGCAGTTTAGCGGGGCAGCAAGAGACCCAGTACTTC. The rearrangement uses TRBV27 and TRBJ2-5; possible D gene TRBD2, 6 bases. The germline gives CDR1 MNHEY, CDR2 SMNVEV (reference sequence). Trimming removed 2 bases from V and 2 bases from J, with 9 bases in between. There are 14 residues in the CDR3.

The table lists this clonotype with many counts. V usage is TRBV7-2 and J usage is TRBJ2-7; D call uncertain. CDR1 and CDR2 (germline): SGHTA, FQGNSA. V was trimmed by 5 bases and J by 7 bases, leaving 15 bases between them. The CDR3 is 13 amino acids. The DNA of the CDR3 is TGTGCCAGCAGCCTTCCCCCCGCGATTGAGCAGTACTTC. It encodes CASSLPPAIEQYF.

This clonotype was seen only a few times. The chain recombines TRBV18 with TRBJ1-2; 9 bases fit TRBD1. CDR1 and CDR2 (germline): KGHSH, LQKENI. This CDR3 is 14 amino acids long. The J segment lost 4 bases and the V segment lost 3 bases, leaving 3 bases of the junction unmatched. CDR3 sequence reads: CASSPKDRGYGYTF. The CDR3 bases are TGTGCCAGCTCACCCAAGGACAGGGGCTATGGCTACACCTTC.